This T cell receptor beta chain was identified during a study of healthy donors' naive CD4 and CD8 T cells. Study-wide background: A new alpha primer set targeted every functional IMGT alpha variant. Whole-study findings and limits: Bias from naive T cell homeostatic proliferation was not addressed.

Each TCR library used approximately 500 ng of total RNA and a linear amplification protocol. TCRdb re-analysed the reads in MiXCR, keeping a single row per CDR3 protein. The sample records around 200,000 distinct CDR3 sequences, under 85% being singletons. A remark on this clonotype: Its specificity is unknown.

The sample taken for sequencing was naive CD4+ and CD8+ T cells sorted from blood, pooled from several donors. This clonotype was sampled from a pool of human donors in good health; the sample pools cells from several healthy donors.

CDR3 loop: CASSLDQGVYEQYF. CDR3 coding DNA: TGCGCCAGCAGCTTGGATCAGGGGGTCTACGAGCAGTACTTC. The chain combines TRBV5-1 with TRBJ2-7, with 7 bases matching TRBD1. Unmatched junction bases numbered 3, after V lost 0 bases and J lost 3 bases. This CDR3 comprises 14 residues. Germline CDR1 reads SGHRS; CDR2 reads YFSETQ.